These 29 T cell receptor beta chains were all obtained from the same sample, sequenced in a study of blood T cell repertoires in COVID-19. TCRdb's table, derived via immunoSEQ multiplex PCR, lists solely in-frame clones and lacks some. Found here are 300,000 to 450,000 clones, more than 75% of them singletons; the top ten hold around 1%. The material sequenced was peripheral blood. These receptors all come from a human donor with acute or convalescent COVID-19. The donor label of this sample is uncertain.

J is TRBJ2-1 and V is TRBV5-1; 8 positions agree with TRBD2. CDR1 is SGHRS, CDR2 YFSETQ, per germline. The CDR3 has 13 residues. V was pared by 7 bases and J by 4 bases, with 4 bases of the junction left unmatched. The DNA of the CDR3 is TGCGCCAGCCGTAGCGGGGCTTACAATGAGCAGTTCTTC. Protein: CASRSGAYNEQFF.

This sequence joins TRBV9 and TRBJ2-6; tentative D call: TRBD1 (5 bases). Germline loops: CDR1 SGDLS, CDR2 YYNGEE. This CDR3 is built from 15 residues. V lost 1 base and J lost 4, with 9 bases in between. DNA of the CDR3: TGTGCCAGCAGCGTAAGGGGTTCCGGGGCCAACGTCCTGACTTTC. Translated, it gives CASSVRGSGANVLTF. The full variable domain, its missing parts supplied by reference TRBV9 and TRBJ2-6, is DSGVTQTPKHLITATGQRVTLRCSPRSGDLSVYWYQQSLDQGLQFLIQYYNGEERAKGNILERFSAQQFPDLHSELNLSSLELGDSALYFCASSVRGSGANVLTFGAGSRLTVL.

This clone has just a few counts. CDR3 sequence reads: CASSPAGGVGGSSSSYNSPLHF. The CDR3 DNA reads as TGTGCCAGCAGTCCGGCAGGGGGAGTCGGGGGCAGTTCGAGCTCCTATAATTCACCCCTCCACTTT. V is TRBV28 and J is TRBJ1-6, with 7 bases fitting TRBD1. The CDR3 extends over 22 amino acids. The J segment lost 0 bases and the V segment lost 5 bases, leaving 22 bases of the junction unmatched. In germline, CDR1 is MDHEN, CDR2 SYDVKM.

This chain links TRBV3-1 (or the pseudogene TRBV3-2) with TRBJ2-7; D is ambiguous. Germline CDR1 reads LGHDT; CDR2 reads YNNKEL (reference sequence). The CDR3 is made up of 14 amino acids. Trimming took off 4 bases at V and 1 base at J, with 11 bases between the two ends. CDR3 coding DNA: TGTGCCAGCAGCCCCTCGACACCTTCCTACGAGCAGTACTTC. This sequence encodes CASSPSTPSYEQYF.

The chain recombines TRBV6-5 with TRBJ1-2; 7 bases are shared with TRBD1. This CDR3 spans 12 amino acids. The germline CDR1 and CDR2 sequences are MNHEY and SVGAGI. V was pared by 6 bases and J by 8 bases, with 6 bases of the junction left unmatched. CDR3 residues: CASRPTGSGYTF. The CDR3 region has the DNA TGTGCCAGCAGGCCGACAGGGTCGGGCTACACCTTC.

The chain couples TRBV6-5 to TRBJ1-2, with D uncertain. V gave up 6 bases and J gave up 5 bases, with 16 bases separating them. Looked up from germline, CDR1 is MNHEY and CDR2 is SVGAGI. This CDR3 contains 14 residues. As DNA, the CDR3 is TGTGCCAGCAGAGGCGGTTCACGACCATATGGCTACACCTTC. Amino acid sequence: CASRGGSRPYGYTF.

This clone was counted a few times. V and J are TRBV29-1 and TRBJ1-1; 7 bases are shared with TRBD1. This CDR3 contains 13 residues. After removal of 4 bases from V and 4 bases from J, the junction contained 6 bases not matched to a gene. The germline V gene has CDR1 SQVTM and CDR2 ANQGSEA. CDR3 protein: CSVGGRQGTEAFF. Here the CDR3 DNA reads TGCAGCGTTGGGGGGAGACAGGGCACTGAAGCTTTCTTT.

The chain couples TRBV7-2 to TRBJ1-4; 8 nucleotides agree with TRBD1. The CDR3 extends over 17 amino acids. V shed 1 base and J 10 bases; nucleotides not matched to a gene: 14. Per the germline V gene, CDR1 is SGHTA and CDR2 is FQGNSA. The CDR3 is CASSLDGQGLISGKLFF. The CDR3 nucleotides are TGTGCCAGCAGCTTAGACGGACAGGGCCTTATTTCCGGAAAACTGTTTTTT.

The rearrangement joins TRBV28 to TRBJ1-2, with D maybe TRBD1 (6 bases). There are 15 residues in the CDR3. Trimming left V 6 bases short and J 0 bases short, with 14 bases between. In germline, CDR1 is MDHEN, CDR2 SYDVKM. CDR3 sequence (DNA): TGTGCCAGCAGCGGCGGACAGATCACTAACTATGGCTACACCTTC. Translation gives CASSGGQITNYGYTF.

This chain links TRBV7-2 with TRBJ2-6; 8 bases are a match to TRBD1. Trimming cost V 2 bases and J 0 bases; bases outside gene matches: 6. Germline lookup yields CDR1 SGHTA and CDR2 FQGNSA. The length of the CDR3 is 18 residues. CDR3: CASSLRRQGASGANVLTF. Here the CDR3 DNA reads TGTGCCAGCAGCTTACGGCGCCAGGGGGCCTCTGGGGCCAACGTCCTGACTTTC.

The chain carries TRBV6-5 and TRBJ1-5; maybe TRBD1 (5 bases). Between the trimmed V and J ends, which lost 6 bases and 4 bases, there was a span of 13 bases. The CDR3 runs to 14 residues. The germline V gene has CDR1 MNHEY and CDR2 SVGAGI. The CDR3, as DNA: TGTGCCAGCAGCCCCGACAGTACGAATCAGCCCCAGCATTTT. It encodes CASSPDSTNQPQHF.

The V and J genes are TRBV28 and TRBJ1-5, with D maybe TRBD1 (6 bases). The CDR3 length is 13 residues. The V gene lost 5 bases and the J gene lost 5 bases, with 10 bases spanning the gap. Germline loops: CDR1 MDHEN, CDR2 SYDVKM. CDR3 region: CASSPQGYQPQHF. CDR3 coding DNA: TGTGCCAGCAGTCCTCAGGGGTATCAGCCCCAGCATTTT.

The chain couples TRBV7-9 to TRBJ2-5; D might be TRBD2 (5 bases). CDR3 length: 11 amino acids. Germline CDR1 SEHNR, CDR2 FQNEAQ (reference sequence). The V gene lost 4 bases and the J gene lost 5 bases, with 5 bases spanning the gap. The CDR3 protein is CASSWRETQYF. Written as DNA, the CDR3 is TGTGCCAGCAGCTGGAGGGAGACCCAGTACTTC. The entire variable domain, with the rest obtained from reference TRBV7-9 and TRBJ2-5, is as follows: DTGVSQNPRHKITKRGQNVTFRCDPISEHNRLYWYRQTLGQGPEFLTYFQNEAQLEKSRLLSDRFSAERPKGSFSTLEIQRTEQGDSAMYLCASSWRETQYFGPGTRLLVL.

The sample holds a few counts of this clone. The chain has TRBV27 and TRBJ1-6; unclear D gene. This CDR3 contains 18 residues. Between the trimmed V and J ends, which lost 0 bases and 9 bases, there was a span of 21 bases. The germline CDR1 and CDR2 sequences are MNHEY and SMNVEV (reference sequence). As DNA, the CDR3 is TGTGCCAGCAGTTTATCGATCGCGGCAGCCGGAGTAGTTTCACCCCTCCACTTT. Its translation is CASSLSIAAAGVVSPLHF.

This clone has a handful of counts. The chain employs TRBV10-1 and TRBJ2-2, with 7 bases lining up with TRBD1. The CDR3 runs 14 residues. V lost 4 bases, J lost 7 bases, and 6 bases stayed unmatched. Germline-derived CDR1 and CDR2 are WNHNN and SYGVQD (reference sequence). The CDR3 nucleotides read TGCGCCAGCAGTGTCCCAGGGGGAAGCGGGGAGCTGTTTTTT. Its protein is CASSVPGGSGELFF.

In its sample, this clone was seen once. This chain joins TRBV5-1 and TRBJ1-4; no definite D call. The ends were cut back, 4 bases at V and 8 bases at J, with 6 bases in the middle. The CDR3 length is 11 residues. Per germline, CDR1 SGHRS and CDR2 YFSETQ. CDR3 sequence: CASSSQEKLFF. The CDR3 coding sequence is TGCGCCAGCAGCAGCCAAGAAAAACTGTTTTTT.

The chain joins TRBV5-5 to TRBJ2-3; 7 bases fit TRBD1. After removal of 3 bases from V and 4 bases from J, the junction contained 8 bases not matched to a gene. The CDR3 has 15 amino acids. CDR1 SGHKS and CDR2 YYEKEE come from the germline V gene (reference sequence). The CDR3 reads CASSSTGTLSDTQYF. The DNA for the CDR3 is TGTGCCAGCAGCTCGACAGGGACCCTTTCAGATACGCAGTATTTT.

The V gene is TRBV7-7, the J gene TRBJ2-3; 9 nucleotides line up with TRBD1. This CDR3 is 17 amino acids long. V dropped 5 bases and J dropped 0; count of bases not matched to a gene: 9. CDR1 and CDR2 (germline): SSHAT, FNYEAQ (reference sequence). The CDR3 coding sequence is TGTGCCAGCAGCCCTTACGGGACAGGGTTTAGCACAGATACGCAGTATTTT. It codes for CASSPYGTGFSTDTQYF.

The chain is built from TRBV28 and TRBJ1-2; D call uncertain. The germline CDR1 and CDR2 sequences are MDHEN and SYDVKM. The V and J ends lost 1 base and 1 base respectively, with 10 bases between them. This CDR3 has 15 residues. CDR3 nucleotides: TGTGCCAGCAGTTTATTTTGGGAGAGTAACTATGGCTACACCTTC. This encodes CASSLFWESNYGYTF.

CDR3 sequence reads: CASRTNNRGETQYF. The CDR3 DNA is TGTGCCAGCAGAACTAATAACAGGGGTGAGACCCAGTACTTC. V usage is TRBV6-5 and J usage is TRBJ2-5, with 7 bases identical to TRBD1. Germline CDR1 and CDR2: MNHEY and SVGAGI. The CDR3 runs 14 residues. The V segment lost 6 bases and the J segment 5 bases; nucleotides outside the gene matches: 9.

The chain joins TRBV11-2 to TRBJ2-3, with TRBD1 matching over 7 bases. The germline gives CDR1 SGHAT, CDR2 FQNNGV. This CDR3 has 15 residues. Trimming at V came to 5 bases and at J to 3 bases, leaving 8 bases not matched to a gene. The CDR3 DNA follows: TGTGCCAGCAGCACATCAGGGGGAAGGACAGATACGCAGTATTTT. It translates to CASSTSGGRTDTQYF. Drawing the rest from reference TRBV11-2 and TRBJ2-3, the complete variable domain is EAGVAQSPRYKIIEKRQSVAFWCNPISGHATLYWYQQILGQGPKLLIQFQNNGVVDDSQLPKDRFSAERLKGVDSTLKIQPAKLEDSAVYLCASSTSGGRTDTQYFGPGTRLTVL.

The V and J genes are TRBV2 and TRBJ1-1; 8 bases fit TRBD1. CDR1 and CDR2 from the germline V gene are SNHLY and FYNNEI. Germline trimming cut 6 bases from V and 1 base from J; bases unmatched to any gene: 7. The CDR3 totals 15 residues. The CDR3 loop is CASRETGTGNTEAFF. CDR3 coding DNA: TGTGCCAGCAGAGAAACCGGGACAGGGAACACTGAAGCTTTCTTT.

The chain recombines TRBV6-5 with TRBJ1-1; D is unresolved. The CDR3 covers 13 residues. Trimming took off 11 bases at V and 1 base at J, with 14 bases between the two ends. Germline V CDR1 and CDR2: MNHEY, SVGAGI. This chain's CDR3 is CAPLERKNTEAFF. The CDR3 bases are TGTGCCCCCTTGGAGAGAAAGAACACTGAAGCTTTCTTT.

This chain connects TRBV4-1 to TRBJ2-1; the match to TRBD2 covers 9 bases. The CDR3 extends over 15 amino acids. Germline assignment: CDR1 MGHRA and CDR2 YSYEKL. V lost 1 base, J lost 8 bases, and 6 bases stayed unmatched. The CDR3 protein is CASSQVRGGSYEQFF. DNA of the CDR3: TGCGCCAGCAGCCAAGTGCGGGGGGGCTCGTATGAGCAGTTCTTC.

This clone occurred once. V and J are TRBV6-5 and TRBJ2-7; 10 bases are a match to TRBD2. The J segment lost 4 bases and the V segment lost 7 bases, leaving 10 bases of the junction unmatched. The germline gives CDR1 MNHEY, CDR2 SVGAGI. The CDR3 sequence is 15 residues long. The CDR3 loop is CASTHQASGSYEQYF. CDR3 bases: TGTGCCAGCACCCACCAGGCTAGCGGGAGTTACGAGCAGTACTTC.

The V and J genes are TRBV28 and TRBJ1-2; 7 bases map to TRBD1. With 7 bases clipped from V and 4 bases from J, the junction kept 12 bases outside the gene matches. Germline V gives CDR1 MDHEN, CDR2 SYDVKM. The CDR3 has 15 residues. CDR3 region: CASTPGGRGTYGYTF. Here the CDR3 DNA reads TGTGCCAGCACTCCAGGGGGGCGTGGTACCTATGGCTACACCTTC.

This chain links TRBV18 with TRBJ1-1; possibly TRBD1 for D (5 bases). Per the germline V gene, CDR1 is KGHSH and CDR2 is LQKENI. CDR3 length equals 14 residues. The V end was cut by 6 bases, the J end by 4 bases, with 15 bases between. CDR3 sequence reads: CASSVDAGGTEAFF. Written as DNA, the CDR3 is TGTGCCAGCTCCGTCGATGCCGGGGGCACTGAAGCTTTCTTT.

The chain uses TRBV18 and TRBJ2-1; D is ambiguous. V was clipped by 4 bases and J by 2 bases, with 12 bases between them. The CDR3 sequence is 15 residues long. Looked up from germline, CDR1 is KGHSH and CDR2 is LQKENI. CDR3 sequence reads: CASSRSRPPYNEQFF. CDR3 coding DNA: TGTGCCAGCTCACGTTCTAGGCCTCCCTACAATGAGCAGTTCTTC.

The chain is built from TRBV5-5 and TRBJ1-1; TRBD1 matches 12 bases. The V gene's germline CDR1 is SGHKS and CDR2 YYEKEE (reference sequence). CDR3 length: 17 amino acids. Trimming removed 4 bases from V and 1 base from J; junction bases left unmatched: 8. CDR3 DNA sequence: TGTGCCAGCAGCCGAACCGGGACAGGGGGCCCGAACACTGAAGCTTTCTTT. Amino acid sequence: CASSRTGTGGPNTEAFF.